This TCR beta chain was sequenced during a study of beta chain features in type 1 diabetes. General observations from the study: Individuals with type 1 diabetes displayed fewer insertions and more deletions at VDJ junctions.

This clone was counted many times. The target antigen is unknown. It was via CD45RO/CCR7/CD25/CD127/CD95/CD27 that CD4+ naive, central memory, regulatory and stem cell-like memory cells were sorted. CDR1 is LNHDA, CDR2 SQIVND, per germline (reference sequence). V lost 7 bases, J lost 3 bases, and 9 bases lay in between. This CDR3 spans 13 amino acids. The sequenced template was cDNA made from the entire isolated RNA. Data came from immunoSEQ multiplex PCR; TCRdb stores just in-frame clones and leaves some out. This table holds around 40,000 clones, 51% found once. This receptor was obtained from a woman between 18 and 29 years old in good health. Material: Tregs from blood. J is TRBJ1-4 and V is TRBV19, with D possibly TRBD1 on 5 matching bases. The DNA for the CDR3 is TGTGCCAGTAACCAGGGCTCTAATGAAAAACTGTTTTTT. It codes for CASNQGSNEKLFF. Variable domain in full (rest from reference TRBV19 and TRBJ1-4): DGGITQSPKYLFRKEGQNVTLSCEQNLNHDAMYWYRQDPGQGLRLIYYSQIVNDFQKGDIAEGYSVSREKKESFPLTVTSAQKNPTAFYLCASNQGSNEKLFFGSGTQLSVL.